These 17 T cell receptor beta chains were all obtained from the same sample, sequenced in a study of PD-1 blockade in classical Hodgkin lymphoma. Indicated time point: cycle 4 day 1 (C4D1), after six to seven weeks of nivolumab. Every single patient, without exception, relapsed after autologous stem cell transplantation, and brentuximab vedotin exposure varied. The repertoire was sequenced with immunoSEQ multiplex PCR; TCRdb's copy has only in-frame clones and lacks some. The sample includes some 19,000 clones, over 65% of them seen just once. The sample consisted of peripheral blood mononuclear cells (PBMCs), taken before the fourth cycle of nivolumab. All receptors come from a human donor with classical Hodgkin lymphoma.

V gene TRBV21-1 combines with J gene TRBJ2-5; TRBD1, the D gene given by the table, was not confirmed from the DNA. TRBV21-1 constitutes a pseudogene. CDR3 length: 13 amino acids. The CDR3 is CASLDSATETQYF. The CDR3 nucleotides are TGTGCCAGCCTGGACAGTGCCACGGAGACCCAGTACTTC.

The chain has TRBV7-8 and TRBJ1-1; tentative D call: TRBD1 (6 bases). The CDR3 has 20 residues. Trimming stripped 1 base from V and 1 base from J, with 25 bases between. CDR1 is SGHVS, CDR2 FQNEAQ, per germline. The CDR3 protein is CASSLERNHGTLFRNTEAFF. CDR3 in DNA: TGTGCCAGCAGCTTAGAGCGAAACCACGGGACATTATTTAGGAACACTGAAGCTTTCTTT.

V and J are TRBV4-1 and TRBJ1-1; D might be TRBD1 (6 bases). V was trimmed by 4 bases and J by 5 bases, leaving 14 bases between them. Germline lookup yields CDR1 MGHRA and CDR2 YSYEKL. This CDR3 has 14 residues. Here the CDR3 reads CASSPHLGGTEAFF. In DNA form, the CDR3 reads TGCGCCAGCAGCCCTCATCTAGGGGGGACTGAAGCTTTCTTT.

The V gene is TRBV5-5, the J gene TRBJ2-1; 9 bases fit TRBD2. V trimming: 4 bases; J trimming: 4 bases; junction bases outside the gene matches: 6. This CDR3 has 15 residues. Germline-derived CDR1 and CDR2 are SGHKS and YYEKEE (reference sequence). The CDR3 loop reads CASSIQGLAYNEQFF. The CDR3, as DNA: TGTGCCAGCAGCATACAGGGACTAGCATACAATGAGCAGTTCTTC.

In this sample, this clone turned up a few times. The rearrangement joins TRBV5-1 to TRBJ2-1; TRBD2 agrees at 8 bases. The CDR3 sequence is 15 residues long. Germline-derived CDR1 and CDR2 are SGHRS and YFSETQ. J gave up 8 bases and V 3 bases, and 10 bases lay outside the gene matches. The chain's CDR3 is CASSWEGLVWHEQFF. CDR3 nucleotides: TGCGCCAGCAGCTGGGAGGGACTAGTTTGGCATGAGCAGTTCTTC.

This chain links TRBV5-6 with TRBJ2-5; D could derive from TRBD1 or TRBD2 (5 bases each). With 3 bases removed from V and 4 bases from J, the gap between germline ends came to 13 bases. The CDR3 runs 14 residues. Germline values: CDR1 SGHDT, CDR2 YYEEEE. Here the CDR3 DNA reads TGTGCCAGCAGCTACCAGCAGGGAGCAGAGACCCAGTACTTC. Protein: CASSYQQGAETQYF.

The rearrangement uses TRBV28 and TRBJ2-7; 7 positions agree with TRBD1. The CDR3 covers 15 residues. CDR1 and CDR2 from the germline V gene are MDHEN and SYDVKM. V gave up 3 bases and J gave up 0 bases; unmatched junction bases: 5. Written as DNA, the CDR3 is TGTGCCAGCAGTTTCGCCGGGACAGTCTCCTACGAGCAGTACTTC. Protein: CASSFAGTVSYEQYF.

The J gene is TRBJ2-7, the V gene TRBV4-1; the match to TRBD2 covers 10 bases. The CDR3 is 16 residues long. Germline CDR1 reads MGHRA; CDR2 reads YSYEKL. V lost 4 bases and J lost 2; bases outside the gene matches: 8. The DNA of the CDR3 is TGCGCCAGCAGCCCATGGGGGACTAGCGCGACCTACGAGCAGTACTTC. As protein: CASSPWGTSATYEQYF.

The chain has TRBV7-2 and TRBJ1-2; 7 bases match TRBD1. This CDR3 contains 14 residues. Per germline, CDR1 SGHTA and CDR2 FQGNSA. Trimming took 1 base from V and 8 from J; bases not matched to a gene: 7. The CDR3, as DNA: TGTGCCAGCAGCTTAGGAGGGGGCGCGGGCGGCTACACCTTC. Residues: CASSLGGGAGGYTF.

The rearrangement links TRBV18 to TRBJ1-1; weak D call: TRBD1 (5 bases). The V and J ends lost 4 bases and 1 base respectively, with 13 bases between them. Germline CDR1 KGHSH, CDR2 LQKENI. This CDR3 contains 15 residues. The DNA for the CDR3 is TGTGCCAGCTCACAGGTTTTTCAGGGGAACACTGAAGCTTTCTTT. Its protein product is CASSQVFQGNTEAFF. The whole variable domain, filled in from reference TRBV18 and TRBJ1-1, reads NAGVMQNPRHLVRRRGQEARLRCSPMKGHSHVYWYRQLPEEGLKFMVYLQKENIIDESGMPKERFSAEFPKEGPSILRIQQVVRGDSAAYFCASSQVFQGNTEAFFGQGTRLTVV.

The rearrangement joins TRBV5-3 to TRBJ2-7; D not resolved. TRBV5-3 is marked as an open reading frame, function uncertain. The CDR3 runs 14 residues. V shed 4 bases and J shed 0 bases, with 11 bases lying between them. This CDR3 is CARSPRALSYEQYF. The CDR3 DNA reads TGTGCCAGAAGCCCACGGGCCCTCTCCTACGAGCAGTACTTC.

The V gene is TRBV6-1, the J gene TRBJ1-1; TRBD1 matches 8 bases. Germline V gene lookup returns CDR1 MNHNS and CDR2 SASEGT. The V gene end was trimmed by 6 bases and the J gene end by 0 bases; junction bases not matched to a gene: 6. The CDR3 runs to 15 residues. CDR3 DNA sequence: TGTGCCAGCAGGACAGGGGCCAATATGAACACTGAAGCTTTCTTT. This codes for CASRTGANMNTEAFF.

Here the CDR3 reads CASSNLGTANTEAFF. The CDR3 nucleotides read TGTGCCAGCAGTAACCTTGGGACAGCGAACACTGAAGCTTTCTTT. This chain uses TRBV27 with TRBJ1-1; the match to TRBD1 covers 7 bases. Germline V gene lookup returns CDR1 MNHEY and CDR2 SMNVEV (reference sequence). The CDR3 runs 15 residues. J lost 1 base, V lost 5 bases, and 7 bases had no gene match.

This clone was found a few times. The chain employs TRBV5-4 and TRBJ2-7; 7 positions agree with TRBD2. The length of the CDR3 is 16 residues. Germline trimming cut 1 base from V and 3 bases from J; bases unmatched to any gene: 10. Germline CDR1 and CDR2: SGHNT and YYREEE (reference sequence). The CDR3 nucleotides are TGTGCCAGCAGCTTGAATCCCGGGACTACCAGCTACGAGCAGTACTTC. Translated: CASSLNPGTTSYEQYF. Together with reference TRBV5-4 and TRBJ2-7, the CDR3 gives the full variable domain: ETGVTQSPTHLIKTRGQQVTLRCSSQSGHNTVSWYQQALGQGPQFIFQYYREEENGRGNFPPRFSGLQFPNYSSELNVNALELDDSALYLCASSLNPGTTSYEQYFGPGTRLTVT.

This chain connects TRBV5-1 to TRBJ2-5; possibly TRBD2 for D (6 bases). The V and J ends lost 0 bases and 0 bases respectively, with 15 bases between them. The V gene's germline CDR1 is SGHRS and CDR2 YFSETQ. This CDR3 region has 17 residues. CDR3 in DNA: TGCGCCAGCAGCTTGGGGGCTACACCGGGGGACCAAGAGACCCAGTACTTC. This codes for CASSLGATPGDQETQYF.

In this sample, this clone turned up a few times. The CDR3 loop is CASSIGLAGTYEQYF. The CDR3 nucleotides are TGTGCCAGTAGTATTGGGCTAGCGGGAACCTACGAGCAGTACTTC. This chain connects TRBV19 to TRBJ2-7; 9 bases are shared with TRBD2. From germline, CDR1 is LNHDA and CDR2 SQIVND (reference sequence). The CDR3 has 15 amino acids. Trimming at V came to 3 bases and at J to 2 bases, leaving 5 bases not matched to a gene.

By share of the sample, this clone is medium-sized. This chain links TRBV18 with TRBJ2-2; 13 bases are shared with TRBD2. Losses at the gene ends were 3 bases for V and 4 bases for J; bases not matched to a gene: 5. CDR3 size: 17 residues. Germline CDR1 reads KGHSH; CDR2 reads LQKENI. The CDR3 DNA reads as TGTGCCAGCTCACCCCGGACTAGCGGGAGTTCCACCGGGGAGCTGTTTTTT. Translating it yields CASSPRTSGSSTGELFF.